The clone carrying this T cell receptor (beta chain) appeared once. This entry belongs to a study of technical replicates of blood from a handful of donors. Assay: immunoSEQ multiplex PCR; the TCRdb copy retains only in-frame clones and omits some. The sample lists around 17,000 clones; 82% were seen once. This CDR3 is built from 17 residues. The V gene end was trimmed by 6 bases and the J gene end by 5 bases; junction bases not matched to a gene: 14. From germline, CDR1 is LGHNT and CDR2 FRNRAP. The sample was PBMCs. The chain uses TRBV12-5 and TRBJ2-5, with 11 bases lining up with TRBD1. The sequence came from a human donor in good health. Some clones in this sample may be carry-over from other donors' samples. CDR3 nucleotide sequence: TGTGCTAGTGGCTCCGGGACAGGGGGTTTTTTTGCGGAGACCCAGTACTTC. Protein sequence: CASGSGTGGFFAETQYF.